This entry lists 8 T cell receptor beta chains sequenced from one sample in a study of CD8 T cells in Susac syndrome. An input of about 0.45 to 1 ug of RNA was subjected to reverse transcription using random hexamers. TCRdb re-called the immunoSEQ multiplex PCR reads with MiXCR, one entry per CDR3 protein. This table holds 150,000 to 200,000 distinct CDR3 sequences, about 95% found once. Sequenced input: CD4+ T cells from PBMCs. The source is a human donor in good health.

This chain uses TRBV23-1 with TRBJ1-6; D is undetermined. TRBV23-1 counts as an open reading frame of uncertain function. The CDR3 is made up of 15 amino acids. V was clipped by 5 bases and J by 9 bases, with 17 bases between them. The CDR3 loop reads CASSSEPGRGSPLHF. CDR3 DNA: TGCGCCAGCAGTTCGGAGCCAGGACGGGGTTCACCCCTCCACTTT.

This CDR3 reads CASSLGQPGETQYF. As DNA, the CDR3 is TGTGCCAGCAGCTTGGGACAGCCGGGGGAGACCCAGTACTTC. V is TRBV5-6 and J is TRBJ2-5; D possibly uses TRBD1 or TRBD2 (5 bases each). CDR1 SGHDT and CDR2 YYEEEE come from the germline V gene. V dropped 0 bases and J dropped 5 bases, with 11 bases sitting between them. There are 14 residues in the CDR3.

This sequence joins TRBV20-1 and TRBJ2-7; 7 positions match TRBD2. V lost 5 bases, J lost 3 bases, and 7 bases stayed unmatched. CDR1 is DFQATT and CDR2 is SNEGSKA in the germline V gene (reference sequence). There are 13 residues in the CDR3. The CDR3 region has the DNA TGCAGTGCTGTCGGGACTATGGACTACGAGCAGTACTTC. Protein sequence: CSAVGTMDYEQYF.

V is TRBV5-4 and J is TRBJ2-3; perhaps TRBD1 as D (5 bases). Germline values: CDR1 SGHNT, CDR2 YYREEE (reference sequence). This CDR3 spans 13 amino acids. Between the trimmed V and J ends, which lost 2 bases and 4 bases, there was a span of 8 bases. The CDR3 protein is CASSFQGADTQYF. CDR3 DNA: TGTGCCAGCAGCTTCCAGGGTGCAGATACGCAGTATTTT.

The rearrangement uses TRBV29-1 and TRBJ2-5; D not certain. Germline V gene sequence: CDR1 SQVTM, CDR2 ANQGSEA. Trimming left V 4 bases short and J 5 bases short, with 17 bases between. CDR3 length: 14 amino acids. CDR3 region: CSVARGSVQETQYF. The CDR3 coding sequence is TGCAGCGTTGCCCGTGGGTCAGTTCAGGAGACCCAGTACTTC.

The chain uses TRBV20-1 and TRBJ2-1; 11 bases line up with TRBD2. CDR1 and CDR2 (germline): DFQATT, SNEGSKA (reference sequence). J lost 9 bases, V lost 3 bases, and 1 base had no gene match. This CDR3 has 12 amino acids. CDR3 nucleotides: TGCAGTGCTAGGACTAGCGGGACTGAGCAGTTCTTC. Translating gives CSARTSGTEQFF.

The chain couples TRBV9 to TRBJ1-2, with D possibly matching TRBD1 (6 bases). The CDR3 spans 15 residues. Germline values: CDR1 SGDLS, CDR2 YYNGEE. V lost 3 bases and J 8 bases, leaving 20 bases between the germline ends. CDR3 coding DNA: TGTGCCAGCAGCGAGGGACGGGACACTGGATGGGGCTACACCTTC. Its translation: CASSEGRDTGWGYTF.

Only one count was recorded for this clonotype. The gene calls are TRBV7-2 and TRBJ2-4; unclear D gene. The CDR3 length is 15 residues. The V and J ends lost 3 bases and 0 bases respectively, with 9 bases between them. Looked up from germline, CDR1 is SGHTA and CDR2 is FQGNSA. The CDR3 DNA reads TGTGCCAGCAGCTTTCAAAGGGTAGCCAAAAACATTCAGTACTTC. This codes for CASSFQRVAKNIQYF.